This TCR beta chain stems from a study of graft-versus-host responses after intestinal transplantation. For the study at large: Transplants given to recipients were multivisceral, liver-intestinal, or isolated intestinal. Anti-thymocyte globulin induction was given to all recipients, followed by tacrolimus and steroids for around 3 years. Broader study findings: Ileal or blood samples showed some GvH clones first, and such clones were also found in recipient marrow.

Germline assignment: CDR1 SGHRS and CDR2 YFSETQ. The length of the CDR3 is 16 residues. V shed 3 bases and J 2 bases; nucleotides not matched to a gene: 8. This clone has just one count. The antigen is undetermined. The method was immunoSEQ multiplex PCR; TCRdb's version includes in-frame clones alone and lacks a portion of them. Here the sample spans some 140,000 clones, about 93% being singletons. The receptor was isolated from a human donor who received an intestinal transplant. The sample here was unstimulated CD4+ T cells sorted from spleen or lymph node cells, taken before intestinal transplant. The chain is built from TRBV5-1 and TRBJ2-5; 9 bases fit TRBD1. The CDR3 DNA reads TGCGCCAGCAGCTCGTATCTACAGGGGGCTCAAGAGACCCAGTACTTC. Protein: CASSSYLQGAQETQYF.